The present entry profiles one TCR beta chain with its context. This entry is derived from a study of blood T cell repertoires in COVID-19. Trimming shortened V by 4 bases and J by 7 bases, and 13 bases separated the two germline ends. Germline CDR1 SNHLY, CDR2 FYNNEI. The CDR3 has 14 residues. Libraries were prepared by immunoSEQ multiplex PCR; TCRdb keeps only in-frame clonotypes and omits some of them. Counted here are about 200,000 clones, 80% to 90% occurring once; the ten biggest clones make up roughly 2.7%. The sequenced material came from peripheral blood. The TCR was taken from a woman between 40 and 50 years old with active or convalescent COVID-19. The V call is TRBV2, the J call TRBJ2-2; D ambiguous. CDR3 protein: CASSVNRVIGELFF. In DNA, the CDR3 is TGTGCCAGCAGTGTCAATAGAGTAATCGGGGAGCTGTTTTTT.